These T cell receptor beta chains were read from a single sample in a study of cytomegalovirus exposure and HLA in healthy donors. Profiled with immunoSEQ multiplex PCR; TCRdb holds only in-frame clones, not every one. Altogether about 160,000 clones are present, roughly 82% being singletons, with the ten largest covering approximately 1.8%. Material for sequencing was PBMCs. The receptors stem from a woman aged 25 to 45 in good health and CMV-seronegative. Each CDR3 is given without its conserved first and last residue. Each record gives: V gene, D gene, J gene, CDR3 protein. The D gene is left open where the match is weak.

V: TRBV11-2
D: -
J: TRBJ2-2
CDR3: ASSFPGHPTGELF

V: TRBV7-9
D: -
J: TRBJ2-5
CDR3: ASSLSRETQY

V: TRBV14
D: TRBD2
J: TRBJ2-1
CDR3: ASSQDRGLTSGNEQF

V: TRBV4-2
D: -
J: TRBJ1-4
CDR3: ASSQDTGDPTTNEKLF

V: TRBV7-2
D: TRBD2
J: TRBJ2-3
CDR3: ASSTRLAGGSDTQY

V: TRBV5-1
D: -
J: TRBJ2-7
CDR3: ASSLRVGTYEQY

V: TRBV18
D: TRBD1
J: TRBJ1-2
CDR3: ASSPGTGGSGYT

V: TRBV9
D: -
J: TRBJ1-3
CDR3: ASSPRTVDTIY

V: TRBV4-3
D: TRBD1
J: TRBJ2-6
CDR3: ASSPYGTGGPGANVLT

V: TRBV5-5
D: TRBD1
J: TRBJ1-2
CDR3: ASSSDRGGTYGYT

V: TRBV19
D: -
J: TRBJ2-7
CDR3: ASSIDGSSGEGRQY

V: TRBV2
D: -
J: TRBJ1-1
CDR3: ASRAFRDTTEAF

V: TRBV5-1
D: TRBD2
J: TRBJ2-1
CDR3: ASELGLAGGDEQF

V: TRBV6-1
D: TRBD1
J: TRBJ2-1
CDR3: ASRNPGTANEQF

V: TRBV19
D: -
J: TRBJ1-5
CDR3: ASSIWGSDQPQH

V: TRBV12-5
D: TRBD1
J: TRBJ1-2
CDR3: ASGLARDRGSGYT

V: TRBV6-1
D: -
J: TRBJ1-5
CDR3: ASTLEGNQPQH

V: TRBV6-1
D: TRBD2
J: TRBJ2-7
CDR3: ASSESGTSR

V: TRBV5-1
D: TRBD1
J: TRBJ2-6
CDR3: ASSLAPTGASGANVLT

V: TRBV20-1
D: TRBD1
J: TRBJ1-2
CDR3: SPQGAVGYT

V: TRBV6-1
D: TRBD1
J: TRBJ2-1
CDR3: ASIDRGNEQF

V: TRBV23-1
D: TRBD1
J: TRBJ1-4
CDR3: ASTRRQGSEKLF

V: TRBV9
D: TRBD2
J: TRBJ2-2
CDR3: ASARTSGNTGELF

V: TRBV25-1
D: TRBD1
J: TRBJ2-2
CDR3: ASMSTGTTGELF

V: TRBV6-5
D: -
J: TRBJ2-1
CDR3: ASSYSIEAGNEQF

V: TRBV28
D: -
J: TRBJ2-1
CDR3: ASSFSPSYYNEQF

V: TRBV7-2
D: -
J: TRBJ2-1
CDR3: ASSLEPNEQF

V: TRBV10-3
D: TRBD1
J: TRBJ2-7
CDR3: AISDLRGSTYEQY

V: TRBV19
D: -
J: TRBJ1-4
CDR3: ASSIRSRGSEKLF

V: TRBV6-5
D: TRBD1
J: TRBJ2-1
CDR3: ASSSGPGQGQNEQF

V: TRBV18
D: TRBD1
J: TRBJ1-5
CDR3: ASSPRARVRQGGNQPQH

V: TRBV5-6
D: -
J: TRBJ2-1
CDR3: ASSLPYRTIWDNEQF

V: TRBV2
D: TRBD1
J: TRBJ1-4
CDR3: ASRDRDEKLF

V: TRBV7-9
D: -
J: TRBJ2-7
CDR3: ASPREQY

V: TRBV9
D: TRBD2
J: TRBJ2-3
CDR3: ASSVTSGKNTQY

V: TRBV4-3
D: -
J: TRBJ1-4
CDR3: ASSQEFQGANEKLF

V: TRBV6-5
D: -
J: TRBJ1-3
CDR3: ASSPDSLSGNTIY

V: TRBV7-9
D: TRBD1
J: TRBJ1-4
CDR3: ASSVLGQSYNEKLF

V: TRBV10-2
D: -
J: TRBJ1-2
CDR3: ATGRGGGYT

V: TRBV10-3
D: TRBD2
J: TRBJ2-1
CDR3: AISAVPTSDEQF

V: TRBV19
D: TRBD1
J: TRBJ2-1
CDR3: ASSSRQGGQDEQF

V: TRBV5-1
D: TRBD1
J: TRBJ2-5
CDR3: ASSLDPGGFMETQY

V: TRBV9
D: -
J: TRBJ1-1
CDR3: ASRRVNTEAF

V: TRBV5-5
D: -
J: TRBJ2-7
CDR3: ASSFQETYEQY

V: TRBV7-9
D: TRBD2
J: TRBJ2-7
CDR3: SSSQLAGAGEQY

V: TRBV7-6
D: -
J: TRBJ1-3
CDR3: ASSLVQTPYSGNTIY

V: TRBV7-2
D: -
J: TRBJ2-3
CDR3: ASSSSPQSTDTQY

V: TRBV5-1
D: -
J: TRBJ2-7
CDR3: ASSLVSYYEQY

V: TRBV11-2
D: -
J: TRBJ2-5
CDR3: ASSRNRVETQY

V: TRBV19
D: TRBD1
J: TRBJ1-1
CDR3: ASSSQGERTEAF